These 30 T cell receptor beta chains were all obtained from the same sample, sequenced in a study of T cells after yellow fever vaccination. TCRdb processed the 5' RACE reads anew with MiXCR; each CDR3 protein has one entry. The sample records fewer than 400,000 distinct CDR3 sequences, 6.2% being singletons. The sequencing here drew on PBMCs, taken 5 days after the yellow fever booster vaccination. Receptors originate from a man under 40 who received the YFV17D yellow fever vaccine.

This chain uses TRBV2 with TRBJ1-1; D possibly corresponds to TRBD1 (5 bases). Germline CDR1 and CDR2: SNHLY and FYNNEI. CDR3 length: 14 amino acids. V lost 2 bases and J 4 bases, leaving 11 bases between the germline ends. The CDR3 loop reads CASSEQGTGTEAFF. The CDR3 nucleotides read TGTGCCAGCAGTGAACAGGGAACGGGCACTGAAGCTTTCTTT.

This chain links TRBV18 with TRBJ2-7; D may be TRBD1 (6 bases). The CDR3 has 13 residues. Trimming took off 1 base at V and 6 bases at J, with 10 bases between the two ends. The germline gives CDR1 KGHSH, CDR2 LQKENI. The CDR3 bases are TGTGCCAGCTCACCACGACAGGAGTCCGAGCAGTACTTC. This sequence encodes CASSPRQESEQYF. Based on the CDR3 plus reference TRBV18 and TRBJ2-7, the full variable domain is NAGVMQNPRHLVRRRGQEARLRCSPMKGHSHVYWYRQLPEEGLKFMVYLQKENIIDESGMPKERFSAEFPKEGPSILRIQQVVRGDSAAYFCASSPRQESEQYFGPGTRLTVT.

This clonotype was recorded many times. The chain carries TRBV29-1 and TRBJ1-4; D might be TRBD1 (6 bases). Germline CDR1 SQVTM, CDR2 ANQGSEA. Trimming took 3 bases from V and 10 from J, leaving 15 bases between them. The CDR3 is 13 residues long. CDR3 nucleotide sequence: TGCAGCGTTGACCCCCAGGAAGGGGGAAAACTGTTTTTT. As protein: CSVDPQEGGKLFF.

This clonotype turned up a few times. The chain has TRBV20-1 and TRBJ2-1; D unclear. This CDR3 is built from 16 residues. V gave up 0 bases and J gave up 6 bases, with 18 bases separating them. Germline V CDR1 and CDR2: DFQATT, SNEGSKA (reference sequence). CDR3 nucleotide sequence: TGCAGTGCTAGAGATCCTAAAGGATATGTAGGCAATGAGCAGTTCTTC. Protein product: CSARDPKGYVGNEQFF.

The rearrangement links TRBV18 to TRBJ2-5, with D possibly matching TRBD2 (6 bases). V was cut by 2 bases and J by 0 bases, with 10 bases left in between. Per the germline V gene, CDR1 is KGHSH and CDR2 is LQKENI. CDR3 size: 15 residues. CDR3 nucleotide sequence: TGTGCCAGCTCACCAGGGAGGAGCTACCAAGAGACCCAGTACTTC. Translating it yields CASSPGRSYQETQYF.

This clonotype was seen many times. This sequence joins TRBV11-3 and TRBJ2-3; possibly TRBD1 or TRBD2 for D (5 bases each). The V gene's germline CDR1 is SGHNT and CDR2 YENEEA. There are 13 residues in the CDR3. V lost 5 bases to trimming and J lost 4 bases, with 10 bases between them. This CDR3 is CASSRRDADTQYF. In nucleotides, the CDR3 is TGTGCCAGCAGCCGTCGGGACGCAGATACGCAGTATTTT.

The chain links TRBV7-8 to TRBJ2-1; TRBD1 agrees at 10 bases. CDR1 is SGHVS and CDR2 is FQNEAQ in the germline V gene. V lost 4 bases and J lost 2; bases outside the gene matches: 8. CDR3 length: 17 residues. CDR3 residues: CASSYNTGQGTYNEQFF. In DNA form, the CDR3 reads TGTGCCAGCAGCTATAACACGGGACAGGGGACCTACAATGAGCAGTTCTTC.

This clonotype was seen ten or more times. This chain joins TRBV7-9 and TRBJ1-6; D ambiguous. The CDR3 totals 15 residues. Deletions cut 4 bases from V and 9 bases from J, with 16 bases between. Germline CDR1 SEHNR, CDR2 FQNEAQ (reference sequence). The CDR3 region has the DNA TGTGCCAGCAGCTCGCAGGATGAGGGCGTTTCACCCCTCCACTTT. Amino acids: CASSSQDEGVSPLHF.

The V call is TRBV5-5, the J call TRBJ2-3; D is possibly TRBD1 or TRBD2 (5 bases each). Germline-derived CDR1 and CDR2 are SGHKS and YYEKEE (reference sequence). The CDR3 is 14 residues long. V dropped 1 base and J dropped 6 bases, with 12 bases sitting between them. CDR3 bases: TGTGCCAGCAGCTTGTTGGGGGACCTCGATACGCAGTATTTT. It codes for CASSLLGDLDTQYF.

The chain links TRBV3-1 to TRBJ2-5; no definite D call. Trimming left V 8 bases short and J 0 bases short, with 22 bases between. Germline CDR1 and CDR2: LGHDT and YNNKEL (reference sequence). CDR3 length: 17 residues. CDR3 amino acids: CASSQVGVGRDQETQYF. CDR3 DNA: TGTGCCAGCTCCCAAGTCGGTGTAGGTAGGGACCAAGAGACCCAGTACTTC.

The chain carries TRBV29-1 and TRBJ2-7; D gene uncertain. Germline V gives CDR1 SQVTM, CDR2 ANQGSEA. V was clipped by 2 bases and J by 2 bases, with 10 bases between them. The CDR3 runs to 13 residues. CDR3 protein: CSVESPDAYEQYF. As DNA, the CDR3 is TGCAGCGTTGAATCCCCGGACGCCTACGAGCAGTACTTC.

This clonotype was detected only a few times. The chain employs TRBV28 and TRBJ2-7, with D hard to call. The CDR3 contains 13 residues. The germline V gene encodes CDR1 MDHEN and CDR2 SYDVKM. Trimming removed 5 bases at V and 5 bases at J, with 13 bases between. The CDR3 is CASSLSPLNEQYF. As DNA, the CDR3 is TGTGCCAGCAGTCTATCTCCCCTTAACGAGCAGTACTTC.

V is TRBV27 and J is TRBJ2-7; TRBD1 or TRBD2 may be the D gene (5 bases each). The V gene's germline CDR1 is MNHEY and CDR2 SMNVEV (reference sequence). Between the trimmed V and J ends, which lost 5 bases and 6 bases, there was a span of 14 bases. CDR3 length: 13 amino acids. CDR3 nucleotides: TGTGCCAGCAGTGTTGAGTGGGGGATCGAGCAGTACTTC. Translating it yields CASSVEWGIEQYF.

This clonotype was seen ten or more times. The CDR3, as DNA: TGTGCCACCAGCAGAGAAACTAGGGAGACCCAGTACTTC. Residues: CATSRETRETQYF. The chain is built from TRBV15 and TRBJ2-5; perhaps TRBD2 as D (5 bases). The length of the CDR3 is 13 residues. With 0 bases removed from V and 5 bases from J, the gap between germline ends came to 7 bases. In germline, CDR1 is LNHNV, CDR2 YYDKDF (reference sequence).

In its sample, this clonotype was seen a few times. This chain joins TRBV19 and TRBJ1-1, with D perhaps matching TRBD1 (6 bases). Germline CDR1 reads LNHDA; CDR2 reads SQIVND (reference sequence). V lost 0 bases and J 4 bases, leaving 12 bases between the germline ends. The CDR3 totals 15 residues. As DNA, the CDR3 is TGTGCCAGTAGTATAGAATTGTCAGGGGCCACTGAAGCTTTCTTT. It translates to CASSIELSGATEAFF.

There are many counts of this clonotype. This sequence joins TRBV12-3 or TRBV12-4 and TRBJ1-1; D might be TRBD1 (6 bases). V dropped 6 bases and J dropped 11 bases, with 16 bases sitting between them. This CDR3 contains 12 residues. In nucleotides, the CDR3 is TGTGCCAGCAGAAGGGGCGGGGGGCCCGCTTTCTTT. This encodes CASRRGGGPAFF.

The V and J genes are TRBV4-1 and TRBJ2-1, with 12 positions matching TRBD2. V dropped 1 base and J dropped 14; count of bases not matched to a gene: 15. The CDR3 spans 17 residues. Per germline, CDR1 MGHRA and CDR2 YSYEKL. This CDR3 is CASSQVVHTTSGRGKFF. In nucleotides, the CDR3 is TGCGCCAGCAGCCAAGTGGTCCATACGACTAGCGGGAGAGGAAAGTTCTTC.

In this sample, this clonotype turned up a few times. The genes are TRBV20-1 and TRBJ2-1; D gene ambiguous. Trimming shortened V by 3 bases and J by 13 bases, and 10 bases separated the two germline ends. The CDR3 length is 10 residues. Per germline, CDR1 DFQATT and CDR2 SNEGSKA (reference sequence). This chain's CDR3 is CSAREEVQFF. The CDR3 DNA reads TGCAGTGCTAGGGAAGAGGTCCAGTTCTTC.

The CDR3 DNA is TGCGCCAGCAGCCAAGATGGAGGAGGGACTCCTACGAGCAAATACTTC. Translation: CASSQDGGGTPTSKYF. The V call is TRBV4-3, the J call TRBJ2-7; possibly TRBD2 for D (6 bases). In germline, CDR1 is LGHNA, CDR2 YSLEER. V was shortened by 0 bases and J by 13 bases, with 25 bases between the two germline ends. CDR3 size: 16 residues.

Concerning this clonotype itself: A read error may explain this, as a much larger clone is one base away. The rearrangement joins TRBV7-9 to TRBJ2-7; no clear D gene. The CDR3 is 11 amino acids. The V gene's germline CDR1 is SEHNR and CDR2 FQNEAQ (reference sequence). The CDR3 coding sequence is TGTGACAGCAGCCCTGTGTACGAGCAGTACTTC. Protein: CDSSPVYEQYF.

This clonotype was found many times. This chain connects TRBV20-1 to TRBJ2-1; 10 bases are a match to TRBD2. From germline, CDR1 is DFQATT and CDR2 SNEGSKA (reference sequence). V shed 6 bases, J shed 1 base, and the junction held 9 bases outside the gene matches. This CDR3 is built from 16 residues. The CDR3 sequence: CSAYNSGRGSYNEQFF. The DNA for the CDR3 is TGCAGTGCCTATAACAGCGGGAGGGGATCCTACAATGAGCAGTTCTTC.

This clonotype came up many times. The chain combines TRBV5-1 with TRBJ1-1; 8 nucleotides match TRBD1. V dropped 4 bases and J dropped 0; count of bases not matched to a gene: 2. Per the germline V gene, CDR1 is SGHRS and CDR2 is YFSETQ. The length of the CDR3 is 14 residues. CDR3 nucleotide sequence: TGCGCCAGCAGCCCGGACAGGGTGAACACTGAAGCTTTCTTT. This codes for CASSPDRVNTEAFF.

Ten or more counts support this clonotype. This chain uses TRBV6-2 or TRBV6-3 with TRBJ2-7; D gene ambiguous. The CDR3 sequence is 14 residues long. Germline V gene sequence: CDR1 MNHEY, CDR2 SVGEGT. Trimming removed 7 bases at V and 6 bases at J, with 19 bases between. CDR3 amino acids: CASTTRSPSGEQYF. Written as DNA, the CDR3 is TGTGCCAGCACCACGAGGAGCCCGTCGGGCGAGCAGTACTTC.

This clonotype was detected ten times or more. CDR3 DNA sequence: TGTGCCAGCAGCTTAGGGACTCGAACCGGGGAGCTGTTTTTT. Its protein product is CASSLGTRTGELFF. This chain uses TRBV7-2 with TRBJ2-2; tentatively, D is TRBD2 (5 bases). Per germline, CDR1 SGHTA and CDR2 FQGNSA. Deletions cut 1 base from V and 5 bases from J, with 8 bases between. The CDR3 extends over 14 amino acids.

The sample holds a few counts of this clonotype. The rearrangement joins TRBV12-3 or TRBV12-4 to TRBJ1-4; no clear D gene. The CDR3 extends over 14 amino acids. The V end lost 8 bases, the J end lost 4 bases, and 14 bases lay between the germline ends. The CDR3 bases are TGTGCCAGCGGTTATCGGGAGGATAATGAAAAACTGTTTTTT. It yields the protein CASGYREDNEKLFF.

This chain joins TRBV2 and TRBJ2-2; D is perhaps TRBD1 or TRBD2 (5 bases each). The V end was cut by 5 bases, the J end by 7 bases, with 17 bases between. There are 15 residues in the CDR3. Germline CDR1 reads SNHLY; CDR2 reads FYNNEI. CDR3 DNA sequence: TGTGCCAGCAGTAAGGACTCAGGGAGAGTCGGGGAGCTGTTTTTT. It codes for CASSKDSGRVGELFF.

This clonotype came up many times. The chain combines TRBV9 with TRBJ1-4, with 7 bases identical to TRBD1. J gave up 8 bases and V 3 bases, and 10 bases lay outside the gene matches. The CDR3 totals 15 residues. Germline V CDR1 and CDR2: SGDLS, YYNGEE. CDR3 DNA: TGTGCCAGCAGCGCTGCCGGGACAGAAGACGAAAAACTGTTTTTT. This encodes CASSAAGTEDEKLFF.

This clonotype occurred many times. The chain couples TRBV4-3 to TRBJ2-1; 10 positions match TRBD2. Germline values: CDR1 LGHNA, CDR2 YSLEER. Losses at the gene ends were 0 bases for V and 9 bases for J; bases not matched to a gene: 8. This CDR3 region has 16 residues. CDR3 loop: CASSQDPAGGVFEQFF. The CDR3 DNA follows: TGCGCCAGCAGCCAAGATCCAGCGGGAGGGGTGTTTGAGCAGTTCTTC.

This chain joins TRBV4-2 and TRBJ1-6, with D maybe TRBD1 (5 bases). This CDR3 comprises 17 residues. The V end lost 2 bases, the J end lost 6 bases, and 17 bases lay between the germline ends. Germline CDR1 is LGHNA and CDR2 is YNFKEQ. CDR3 nucleotide sequence: TGTGCCAGCAGCCAAAAGACGGGGACCGATACTAATTCACCCCTCCACTTT. Protein: CASSQKTGTDTNSPLHF.

This clonotype was counted a few times. The V gene is TRBV30, the J gene TRBJ2-2; D possibly matches TRBD1 or TRBD2 (6 bases each). The V gene lost 7 bases and the J gene lost 3 bases, with 15 bases spanning the gap. Germline CDR1 GTSNPN, CDR2 SVGIG (reference sequence). The CDR3 extends over 14 amino acids. The CDR3 coding sequence is TGTGCCTACCGGGGGCTCCAAGACACCGGGGAGCTGTTTTTT. Translated, it gives CAYRGLQDTGELFF.